This entry lists 4 T cell receptor beta chains sequenced from one sample in a study of long-term antiretroviral therapy in people with HIV. immunoSEQ v3.0 was run at survey level. Libraries were prepared by immunoSEQ multiplex PCR; TCRdb keeps only in-frame clonotypes and omits some of them. Seen here are about 32,000 clones, about 97% observed once, and the top ten hold approximately 2%. Specimen: unsorted PBMCs, collected 7.6 years after starting antiretroviral therapy. The receptors originated from a man under 40 with HIV.

V is TRBV27 and J is TRBJ1-5; 10 nucleotides agree with TRBD1. The CDR3 covers 16 residues. V shed 2 bases and J 3 bases; nucleotides not matched to a gene: 4. Per the germline V gene, CDR1 is MNHEY and CDR2 is SMNVEV (reference sequence). The CDR3 is CASSLGTGAANQPQHF. CDR3 bases: TGTGCCAGCAGTTTAGGGACAGGGGCGGCCAATCAGCCCCAGCATTTT.

The chain employs TRBV5-1 and TRBJ2-5, with 9 positions matching TRBD2. The germline V gene has CDR1 SGHRS and CDR2 YFSETQ. V dropped 7 bases and J dropped 4; count of bases not matched to a gene: 8. The CDR3 has 14 amino acids. This chain's CDR3 is CASGNSGGRETQYF. In DNA, the CDR3 is TGCGCCAGCGGTAATAGCGGGGGACGAGAGACCCAGTACTTC.

This chain links TRBV7-2 with TRBJ2-7; D gene uncertain. The CDR3 runs 13 residues. The V end was cut by 5 bases, the J end by 7 bases, with 15 bases between. The germline CDR1 and CDR2 sequences are SGHTA and FQGNSA. The CDR3 nucleotides are TGTGCCAGCAGCATCTCCGAAGATTGGGAGCAGTACTTC. Its protein is CASSISEDWEQYF.

The chain couples TRBV10-1 to TRBJ2-5; 8 nucleotides agree with TRBD1. V gave up 11 bases and J gave up 2 bases; unmatched junction bases: 7. The CDR3 extends over 13 amino acids. Per the germline V gene, CDR1 is WNHNN and CDR2 is SYGVQD (reference sequence). The CDR3: CAAARTGQETQYF. The CDR3 DNA reads TGCGCCGCCGCGCGGACAGGGCAAGAGACCCAGTACTTC.